This record covers a single TCR beta chain. This sample is drawn from a study of blood T cell repertoires in COVID-19. For the study at large: PBMCs, B-cell-depleted T cells, or T cells were the source of the cDNA or gDNA that made up the material.

The germline CDR1 and CDR2 sequences are KGHDR and SFDVKD. V dropped 11 bases and J dropped 4 bases, with 19 bases sitting between them. The CDR3 is made up of 14 amino acids. In the study's own analysis: Amplifying reference gene primers gave estimates of nucleated cell counts. The protocol was immunoSEQ multiplex PCR, while the TCRdb copy is restricted to in-frame clones and leaves out a portion. The DNA gave D and trimming, while V, J and clone size come from that table. The sample lists about 74,000 clones, about 83% seen once, with about 37% in the top ten. Sequenced input: peripheral blood. The V call is TRBV24-1, the J call TRBJ1-2; D is undetermined. The sequence derives from a man aged 70-80 years with acute or convalescent COVID-19. The CDR3 spells CAIGDSPLSYGYTF. The CDR3 DNA follows: TGTGCCATCGGGGATTCCCCCTTAAGCTATGGCTACACCTTC.